The 31 T cell receptor beta chains listed next were all sequenced from one sample in a study of blood T cell repertoires in COVID-19. Assay: immunoSEQ multiplex PCR; the TCRdb copy retains only in-frame clones and omits some. The table records 300,000 to 500,000 clones, more than 75% of them present only once. The material sequenced was PBMCs or T cells enriched from blood (not recorded which). The receptors were sampled from a woman aged 30 to 39 with acute COVID-19.

The chain uses TRBV6-5 and TRBJ1-2; a possible D gene is TRBD1 (5 bases). The V end lost 6 bases, the J end lost 5 bases, and 16 bases lay between the germline ends. The CDR3 consists of 14 residues. Germline CDR1 and CDR2: MNHEY and SVGAGI. The CDR3 loop reads CASSRWGDQYGYTF. CDR3 nucleotides: TGTGCCAGCAGCCGGTGGGGGGACCAATATGGCTACACCTTC.

The chain uses TRBV6-6 and TRBJ1-3; D possibly corresponds to TRBD1 (6 bases). Germline CDR1 reads MNHNY; CDR2 reads SVGAGI (reference sequence). Trimming stripped 2 bases from V and 3 bases from J, with 8 bases between. The CDR3 sequence is 14 residues long. CDR3 coding DNA: TGTGCCAGCAGTTACGAAGGGGGTGGAAACACCATATATTTT. It yields the protein CASSYEGGGNTIYF.

The CDR3 loop is CATSRAGLVAKNIQYF. In DNA, the CDR3 is TGTGCCACCAGCAGGGCGGGCCTAGTAGCCAAAAACATTCAGTACTTC. The V gene is TRBV15, the J gene TRBJ2-4, with D possibly TRBD2 on 5 matching bases. Germline V gene data show CDR1 as LNHNV and CDR2 as YYDKDF (reference sequence). V was clipped by 3 bases and J by 0 bases, with 12 bases between them. The CDR3 covers 16 residues.

About this clone itself: The same CDR3 arises from other DNA sequences in this sample as well. V usage is TRBV5-6 and J usage is TRBJ1-1; D may be TRBD1 (5 bases). CDR3 length: 14 amino acids. The V gene's germline CDR1 is SGHDT and CDR2 YYEEEE. Trimming took 0 bases from V and 1 from J, leaving 7 bases between them. CDR3: CASSLGQTNTEAFF. The CDR3, as DNA: TGTGCCAGCAGCTTGGGACAGACGAACACTGAAGCTTTCTTT.

This clone occurred a few times. In DNA, the CDR3 is TGTGCCTGCATGACAGGGCTGGGGATCTATGGCTACACCTTC. It yields the protein CACMTGLGIYGYTF. The chain couples TRBV30 to TRBJ1-2, with 7 bases matching TRBD1. Germline V gives CDR1 GTSNPN, CDR2 SVGIG (reference sequence). V lost 6 bases, J lost 4 bases, and 11 bases stayed unmatched. This CDR3 region has 14 residues.

The J gene is TRBJ2-1, the V gene TRBV18, with 7 positions matching TRBD2. CDR3 length equals 15 residues. V was pared by 1 base and J by 4 bases, with 4 bases of the junction left unmatched. Germline V lookup: CDR1 KGHSH, CDR2 LQKENI. This CDR3 reads CASSPLSGLYNEQFF. In DNA, the CDR3 is TGTGCCAGCTCACCACTTAGCGGGCTATACAATGAGCAGTTCTTC.

V and J are TRBV3-1 (or the pseudogene TRBV3-2) and TRBJ2-3, with TRBD1 as a possible D gene (6 bases). The V end was cut by 1 base, the J end by 0 bases, with 11 bases between. Germline CDR1 LGHDT, CDR2 YNNKEL (reference sequence). CDR3 length: 16 amino acids. CDR3 amino acids: CASSQGQDRSTDTQYF. The CDR3 DNA reads TGTGCCAGCAGCCAAGGGCAGGACAGAAGCACAGATACGCAGTATTTT.

The chain carries TRBV7-2 and TRBJ1-5; 9 bases fit TRBD1. The CDR3 is 14 residues long. Trimming cost V 5 bases and J 1 base; bases outside gene matches: 0. Germline assignment: CDR1 SGHTA and CDR2 FQGNSA. This CDR3 is CASSGTGSNQPQHF. CDR3 DNA sequence: TGTGCCAGCAGCGGGACAGGGAGCAATCAGCCCCAGCATTTT.

A single count supports this clone. The chain uses TRBV18 and TRBJ2-1; 12 nucleotides align to TRBD2. V was pared by 3 bases and J by 8 bases, with 8 bases of the junction left unmatched. Germline V CDR1 and CDR2: KGHSH, LQKENI. The CDR3 contains 16 residues. The CDR3: CASSPLAGGPVDEQFF. CDR3 bases: TGTGCCAGCTCACCTCTAGCGGGGGGGCCCGTCGATGAGCAGTTCTTC.

In this sample, this clone turned up once. This chain connects TRBV7-9 to TRBJ1-4; 11 nucleotides match TRBD1. Per germline, CDR1 SEHNR and CDR2 FQNEAQ (reference sequence). V lost 4 bases and J lost 7; bases outside the gene matches: 5. This CDR3 contains 15 residues. The DNA of the CDR3 is TGTGCCAGCAGCTCGTGGACAGGGGGCGGTGAAAAACTGTTTTTT. Amino acids: CASSSWTGGGEKLFF.

The chain couples TRBV4-3 to TRBJ1-2, with 11 nucleotides matching TRBD1. Trimming at V came to 4 bases and at J to 4 bases, leaving 14 bases not matched to a gene. The CDR3 totals 18 residues. Germline CDR1 is LGHNA and CDR2 is YSLEER. The CDR3 is CASSLNRDRGEYGYGYTF. In DNA, the CDR3 is TGCGCCAGCAGCCTGAACCGGGACAGGGGGGAATATGGCTATGGCTACACCTTC.

The chain combines TRBV3-1 (or the pseudogene TRBV3-2) with TRBJ2-6, with D tentatively TRBD2 (5 bases). The V and J ends lost 9 bases and 2 bases respectively, with 11 bases between them. The CDR3 extends over 14 amino acids. CDR1 and CDR2 from the germline V gene are LGHDT and YNNKEL (reference sequence). The CDR3 here is CASLRGTGANVLTF. The CDR3 DNA reads as TGTGCCAGTCTAAGAGGGACTGGGGCCAACGTCCTGACTTTC.

This clone was detected only a few times. J is TRBJ2-1 and V is TRBV7-3; 9 bases are a match to TRBD1. The germline CDR1 and CDR2 sequences are SGHTA and FQGTGA. Trimming at V came to 3 bases and at J to 5 bases, leaving 5 bases not matched to a gene. The CDR3 length is 15 residues. The CDR3, as DNA: TGTGCCAGCAGCTTGAGGGACAGGGTACACAATGAGCAGTTCTTC. Its protein is CASSLRDRVHNEQFF.

The rearrangement joins TRBV9 to TRBJ1-5, with 8 bases fitting TRBD1. V lost 5 bases, J lost 6 bases, and 7 bases stayed unmatched. Germline V gene data show CDR1 as SGDLS and CDR2 as YYNGEE. CDR3 length: 14 residues. The CDR3 loop reads CASSADRGGQPQHF. Here the CDR3 DNA reads TGTGCCAGCAGTGCCGACAGGGGCGGTCAGCCCCAGCATTTT.

The chain has TRBV21-1 and TRBJ2-1; TRBD1 was called by the table and not checked on the DNA. TRBV21-1 is labeled a pseudogene. The CDR3 consists of 16 residues. CDR3 residues: CASNFRGSVRYNEQFF. Written as DNA, the CDR3 is TGTGCCAGCAATTTTAGGGGTTCAGTTCGCTACAATGAGCAGTTCTTC.

This rearrangement joins TRBV5-1 to TRBJ1-6; D may be TRBD1 (5 bases). The CDR3 runs 16 residues. Deletions cut 0 bases from V and 1 base from J, with 8 bases between. Germline loops: CDR1 SGHRS, CDR2 YFSETQ. The CDR3 nucleotides are TGCGCCAGCAGCTTGGAGGCAGGGTCCTATAATTCACCCCTCCACTTT. It yields the protein CASSLEAGSYNSPLHF.

V gene TRBV12-5 combines with J gene TRBJ2-7, with D maybe TRBD2 (5 bases). Germline CDR1 is LGHNT and CDR2 is FRNRAP. V was shortened by 7 bases and J by 6 bases, with 13 bases between the two germline ends. The CDR3 extends over 12 amino acids. DNA of the CDR3: TGTGCTAGTGCCCCGCCCGGGATCGAGCAGTACTTC. This sequence encodes CASAPPGIEQYF.

This clone was recorded a few times. The chain combines TRBV25-1 with TRBJ2-1; 9 bases are a match to TRBD1. This CDR3 has 13 residues. Per the germline V gene, CDR1 is MGHDK and CDR2 is SYGVNS. Germline trimming cut 4 bases from V and 13 bases from J; bases unmatched to any gene: 8. CDR3 bases: TGTGCCAGCAGTGGGACAGGGGCGGGGGCCCAGTTCTTC. Amino acid sequence: CASSGTGAGAQFF.

This chain connects TRBV6-5 to TRBJ1-2, with D possibly TRBD1 on 6 matching bases. This CDR3 has 13 amino acids. V was clipped by 2 bases and J by 4 bases, with 8 bases between them. Per germline, CDR1 MNHEY and CDR2 SVGAGI. CDR3 sequence (DNA): TGTGCCAGCAGTTACCGAGGGGGCTATGGCTACACCTTC. This codes for CASSYRGGYGYTF.

The rearrangement uses TRBV5-1 and TRBJ2-6, with D maybe TRBD1 (5 bases). CDR3 length: 15 residues. V gave up 3 bases and J gave up 2 bases, with 9 bases separating them. Germline V lookup: CDR1 SGHRS, CDR2 YFSETQ. The CDR3 DNA reads as TGCGCCAGCAGCTATACCAGGGCTGGGGCCAACGTCCTGACTTTC. It is translated as CASSYTRAGANVLTF. Full variable domain (missing parts from reference TRBV5-1 and TRBJ2-6): KAGVTQTPRYLIKTRGQQVTLSCSPISGHRSVSWYQQTPGQGLQFLFEYFSETQRNKGNFPGRFSGRQFSNSRSEMNVSTLELGDSALYLCASSYTRAGANVLTFGAGSRLTVL.

V is TRBV19 and J is TRBJ2-1; 11 nucleotides line up with TRBD2. Germline V lookup: CDR1 LNHDA, CDR2 SQIVND (reference sequence). The CDR3 length is 16 residues. Losses at the gene ends were 5 bases for V and 0 bases for J; bases not matched to a gene: 3. The CDR3 nucleotides read TGTGCCAGTAGTCTAGCGGGGGGTAGCTCCTACAATGAGCAGTTCTTC. This translates into CASSLAGGSSYNEQFF.

J is TRBJ1-5 and V is TRBV18, with TRBD1 identical over 8 bases. Germline values: CDR1 KGHSH, CDR2 LQKENI. Trimming at V came to 1 base and at J to 4 bases, leaving 9 bases not matched to a gene. There are 17 residues in the CDR3. The chain's CDR3 is CASSPRGQGNLNQPQHF. DNA of the CDR3: TGTGCCAGCTCACCACGTGGACAGGGCAACTTAAATCAGCCCCAGCATTTT.

The J gene is TRBJ2-4, the V gene TRBV5-6, with a possible D match to TRBD1 (6 bases). Germline V gene sequence: CDR1 SGHDT, CDR2 YYEEEE. V shed 4 bases and J shed 1 base, with 9 bases lying between them. This CDR3 is built from 14 residues. CDR3 coding DNA: TGTGCCAGCAGCGCCCAGGGGGCCAAAAACATTCAGTACTTC. Translation gives CASSAQGAKNIQYF. The whole variable domain, remainder taken from reference TRBV5-6 and TRBJ2-4, is DAGVTQSPTHLIKTRGQQVTLRCSPKSGHDTVSWYQQALGQGPQFIFQYYEEEERQRGNFPDRFSGHQFPNYSSELNVNALLLGDSALYLCASSAQGAKNIQYFGAGTRLSVL.

The rearrangement joins TRBV5-6 to TRBJ1-6; TRBD1 might be the D (6 bases). The CDR3 runs to 15 residues. CDR1 and CDR2 from the germline V gene are SGHDT and YYEEEE. V was cut by 4 bases and J by 8 bases, with 16 bases left in between. CDR3 in amino acids: CASSPEQGLYSPLHF. The CDR3 DNA sequence: TGTGCCAGCAGCCCCGAGCAGGGGCTTTATTCACCCCTCCACTTT.

This sequence joins TRBV3-1 (or the pseudogene TRBV3-2) and TRBJ1-5; D perhaps matches TRBD1 (6 bases). The CDR3 spans 14 residues. CDR1 and CDR2 (germline): LGHDT, YNNKEL (reference sequence). The V gene lost 3 bases and the J gene lost 4 bases, with 10 bases spanning the gap. The CDR3 bases are TGTGCCAGCAGCCACAGGGGACGAAATCAGCCCCAGCATTTT. Translated, it gives CASSHRGRNQPQHF.

The rearrangement joins TRBV28 to TRBJ2-4; D is ambiguous. This CDR3 comprises 14 residues. Germline V gene lookup returns CDR1 MDHEN and CDR2 SYDVKM. V dropped 3 bases and J dropped 5 bases, with 11 bases sitting between them. In DNA, the CDR3 is TGTGCCAGCAGTTTTATGAGTTCCCAAAACATTCAGTACTTC. Translating gives CASSFMSSQNIQYF. Full variable domain (rest looked up from reference TRBV28 and TRBJ2-4): DVKVTQSSRYLVKRTGEKVFLECVQDMDHENMFWYRQDPGLGLRLIYFSYDVKMKEKGDIPEGYSVSREKKERFSLILESASTNQTSMYLCASSFMSSQNIQYFGAGTRLSVL.

This clone turned up a few times. This CDR3 reads CASSLGEEREQYF. CDR3 nucleotides: TGCGCCAGCAGCTTGGGTGAGGAGAGGGAGCAGTACTTC. The rearrangement joins TRBV5-1 to TRBJ2-7; D gene uncertain. V was trimmed by 0 bases and J by 7 bases, leaving 11 bases between them. The CDR3 totals 13 residues. Germline V gene lookup returns CDR1 SGHRS and CDR2 YFSETQ. Together with reference TRBV5-1 and TRBJ2-7, the CDR3 gives the full variable domain: KAGVTQTPRYLIKTRGQQVTLSCSPISGHRSVSWYQQTPGQGLQFLFEYFSETQRNKGNFPGRFSGRQFSNSRSEMNVSTLELGDSALYLCASSLGEEREQYFGPGTRLTVT.

The V gene is TRBV3-1 (or the pseudogene TRBV3-2), the J gene TRBJ2-5; 16 bases fit TRBD2. V lost 6 bases to trimming and J lost 4 bases; unmatched junction nucleotides: 11. Germline values: CDR1 LGHDT, CDR2 YNNKEL (reference sequence). The CDR3 runs to 18 residues. In DNA form, the CDR3 reads TGTGCCAGCAGGAAGGGACTAGCGGGGGGGGCCAGTCTAGAGACCCAGTACTTC. Translating gives CASRKGLAGGASLETQYF.

This chain uses TRBV2 with TRBJ2-7, with no clear D. This CDR3 region has 15 residues. Germline CDR1 and CDR2: SNHLY and FYNNEI. The V end lost 1 base, the J end lost 3 bases, and 13 bases lay between the germline ends. CDR3 coding DNA: TGTGCCAGCAGTGAAGAAGTTCTACGGAGCTACGAGCAGTACTTC. This gives the protein CASSEEVLRSYEQYF.

The V and J genes are TRBV7-3 and TRBJ1-6; 9 bases line up with TRBD1. The V gene's germline CDR1 is SGHTA and CDR2 FQGTGA. After removal of 4 bases from V and 7 bases from J, the junction contained 2 bases not matched to a gene. CDR3 size: 14 residues. CDR3 amino acids: CASSWDRENSPLHF. CDR3 nucleotides: TGTGCCAGCAGCTGGGACAGGGAGAATTCACCCCTCCACTTT.

Note on this clone: Distinct nucleotide sequences in the sample also encode this CDR3. This rearrangement joins TRBV7-2 to TRBJ1-5; tentative D call: TRBD1 (6 bases). Trimming took 1 base from V and 5 from J, leaving 6 bases between them. Germline V gene sequence: CDR1 SGHTA, CDR2 FQGNSA. The CDR3 totals 13 residues. The CDR3 region has the DNA TGTGCCAGCAGCTTAGACAGGGATCAGCCCCAGCATTTT. This encodes CASSLDRDQPQHF.